The 17 T cell receptor beta chains below were found in one sample sequenced in a study of breast tumors, draining lymph nodes, adjacent tissues. One entry per CDR3 protein results from TCRdb running MiXCR on the multiplex PCR reads. The sample consists of 200,000 to 250,000 distinct CDR3 sequences, less than 35% of them appearing once. Breast cancer patients provided tissue from their axillary draining lymph nodes. Specimen: axillary lymph node tissue. Every receptor here comes from a female donor with breast cancer. Some clones in this sample may be carry-over from other donors' samples.

J is TRBJ1-4 and V is TRBV20-1; tentatively, D is TRBD1 (5 bases). CDR1 DFQATT and CDR2 SNEGSKA come from the germline V gene (reference sequence). The V end was cut by 5 bases, the J end by 8 bases, with 15 bases between. The CDR3 is 13 residues long. This chain's CDR3 is CSAGSGGEEKLFF. CDR3 sequence (DNA): TGCAGTGCTGGGTCCGGGGGAGAGGAAAAACTGTTTTTT.

This clonotype was counted ten times or more. The chain is built from TRBV20-1 and TRBJ1-6; 8 bases map to TRBD1. This CDR3 spans 15 amino acids. Per germline, CDR1 DFQATT and CDR2 SNEGSKA (reference sequence). V trimming: 6 bases; J trimming: 1 base; junction bases outside the gene matches: 5. The CDR3 here is CSARQGLSYNSPLHF. In DNA form, the CDR3 reads TGCAGTGCACGACAGGGGCTTTCCTATAATTCACCCCTCCACTTT.

This clonotype was seen at least ten times. The gene calls are TRBV7-9 and TRBJ2-3; no firm D call. This CDR3 has 17 amino acids. Germline V gives CDR1 SEHNR, CDR2 FQNEAQ (reference sequence). Trimming pared 5 bases from V and 0 bases from J, leaving 18 bases between. In DNA form, the CDR3 reads TGTGCCAGCAGCCCTCTCTCTGAGGCGTTTAGCACAGATACGCAGTATTTT. Protein sequence: CASSPLSEAFSTDTQYF.

This clonotype came up many times. This CDR3 reads CASSQGTSGQETQYF. The CDR3 nucleotides read TGCGCCAGCAGCCAGGGGACTAGCGGTCAAGAGACCCAGTACTTC. The genes are TRBV4-1 and TRBJ2-5; 11 bases are a match to TRBD2. The J segment lost 2 bases and the V segment lost 3 bases, leaving 2 bases of the junction unmatched. This CDR3 comprises 15 residues. Germline CDR1 reads MGHRA; CDR2 reads YSYEKL.

The sample holds many counts of this clonotype. V and J are TRBV19 and TRBJ1-3; no clear D. The germline gives CDR1 LNHDA, CDR2 SQIVND (reference sequence). V was trimmed by 1 base and J by 0 bases, leaving 13 bases between them. The CDR3 sequence is 17 residues long. CDR3 protein: CASSIGSGLTSGNTIYF. The CDR3 bases are TGTGCCAGTAGTATAGGCTCCGGACTCACCTCTGGAAACACCATATATTTT.

Concerning this clonotype itself: Relative to the germline gene, one junction end is altered; a read error may explain this. The chain employs TRBV2 and TRBJ2-1, with a possible D match to TRBD2 (6 bases). CDR1 and CDR2 from the germline V gene are SNHLY and FYNNEI. There are 15 residues in the CDR3. CDR3 nucleotide sequence: TGTGCCGGCAGTGAAGCGGCGGGGTCCGGTAATGAGCAGTTCTTC. This sequence encodes CAGSEAAGSGNEQFF.

The chain has TRBV6-2 or TRBV6-3 and TRBJ2-5; the D is unclear. Between the trimmed V and J ends, which lost 2 bases and 4 bases, there was a span of 11 bases. The CDR3 consists of 14 residues. Germline V gene data show CDR1 as MNHEY and CDR2 as SVGEGT. CDR3 bases: TGTGCCAGCAGTTACAATACTGGGGTAGAGACCCAGTACTTC. Amino acids: CASSYNTGVETQYF.

The V gene is TRBV6-5, the J gene TRBJ1-2, with D maybe TRBD1 (6 bases). Germline V gives CDR1 MNHEY, CDR2 SVGAGI. CDR3 size: 12 residues. Trimming left V 5 bases short and J 10 bases short, with 14 bases between. The CDR3, as DNA: TGTGCCAGCAGTCCCCCTGGACAGCCCTACACCTTC. Protein sequence: CASSPPGQPYTF.

The chain couples TRBV11-2 to TRBJ2-2; 10 bases fit TRBD2. Germline V gene lookup returns CDR1 SGHAT and CDR2 FQNNGV. With 5 bases clipped from V and 4 bases from J, the junction kept 16 bases outside the gene matches. This CDR3 comprises 19 residues. The CDR3 protein is CASSTLEGSGRPFTGELFF. The CDR3 coding sequence is TGTGCCAGCAGCACCTTGGAGGGTAGCGGGAGGCCCTTCACCGGGGAGCTGTTTTTT.

This clonotype was seen repeatedly, ten times or more. This chain joins TRBV7-8 and TRBJ2-3; D is unclear. The CDR3 spans 14 residues. Germline assignment: CDR1 SGHVS and CDR2 FQNEAQ. Between the trimmed V and J ends, which lost 4 bases and 2 bases, there was a span of 10 bases. CDR3 DNA sequence: TGTGCCAGCAGCTCACCCGAGCCCACAGATACGCAGTATTTT. Encoded protein: CASSSPEPTDTQYF. The whole variable domain, remainder taken from reference TRBV7-8 and TRBJ2-3, is GAGVSQSPRYKVAKRGQDVALRCDPISGHVSLFWYQQALGQGPEFLTYFQNEAQLDKSGLPSDRFFAERPEGSVSTLKIQRTQQEDSAVYLCASSSPEPTDTQYFGPGTRLTVL.

This clonotype has a count of ten or more. This sequence joins TRBV20-1 and TRBJ1-5; D ambiguous. Trimming removed 3 bases at V and 0 bases at J, with 9 bases between. The CDR3 covers 14 residues. Germline-derived CDR1 and CDR2 are DFQATT and SNEGSKA (reference sequence). CDR3 nucleotide sequence: TGCAGTGCTAGCGCGGGGTATAGCAATCAGCCCCAGCATTTT. Translated: CSASAGYSNQPQHF.

There are many counts of this clonotype. The CDR3 reads CASSGGIAGYLQFF. The CDR3 nucleotides are TGTGCCAGCAGCGGAGGGATAGCGGGGTACCTACAGTTCTTC. V is TRBV7-2 and J is TRBJ2-1, with 8 bases identical to TRBD2. Germline V gives CDR1 SGHTA, CDR2 FQGNSA. V shed 5 bases, J shed 13 bases, and the junction held 13 bases outside the gene matches. This CDR3 contains 14 residues.

This chain connects TRBV29-1 to TRBJ2-3; D uncertain. The germline V gene encodes CDR1 SQVTM and CDR2 ANQGSEA. V was pared by 8 bases and J by 3 bases, with 15 bases between. The CDR3 is made up of 13 amino acids. The DNA for the CDR3 is TGCAGCAGTTACGTAGAAGGGACAGATACGCAGTATTTT. Residues: CSSYVEGTDTQYF.

This clonotype was detected only a few times. This chain joins TRBV5-6 and TRBJ1-1, with D tentatively TRBD1 (6 bases). Trimming took 1 base from V and 1 from J, leaving 26 bases between them. Germline CDR1 is SGHDT and CDR2 is YYEEEE. This CDR3 has 20 residues. This CDR3 reads CASSLLSPTGGHQANTEAFF. The CDR3 region has the DNA TGTGCCAGCAGCTTGTTGTCACCGACGGGGGGACACCAGGCGAACACTGAAGCTTTCTTT.

The table lists this clonotype with many counts. The V gene is TRBV30, the J gene TRBJ2-7, with D tentatively TRBD1 or TRBD2 (5 bases each). There are 14 residues in the CDR3. Deletions cut 1 base from V and 3 bases from J, with 13 bases between. Germline V gene data show CDR1 as GTSNPN and CDR2 as SVGIG (reference sequence). CDR3 DNA: TGTGCCTGGAGTGAACCGGGACCATTCTACGAGCAGTACTTC. Residues: CAWSEPGPFYEQYF.

In its sample, this clonotype was seen many times. The chain is built from TRBV20-1 and TRBJ2-7; tentative D call: TRBD2 (5 bases). Germline V gene data show CDR1 as DFQATT and CDR2 as SNEGSKA (reference sequence). The V end lost 6 bases, the J end lost 5 bases, and 11 bases lay between the germline ends. The CDR3 is 11 residues long. CDR3 in amino acids: CSAGEGHEQYF. CDR3 bases: TGCAGTGCCGGCGAGGGCCACGAGCAGTACTTC.

This clonotype was seen repeatedly, ten times or more. The chain links TRBV19 to TRBJ2-3; TRBD2 matches at 8 bases. This CDR3 region has 17 residues. Germline trimming cut 0 bases from V and 2 bases from J; bases unmatched to any gene: 7. Germline-derived CDR1 and CDR2 are LNHDA and SQIVND (reference sequence). In nucleotides, the CDR3 is TGTGCCAGTAGTATAGACTGGGCTAGCGGGCACACAGATACGCAGTATTTT. This gives the protein CASSIDWASGHTDTQYF.